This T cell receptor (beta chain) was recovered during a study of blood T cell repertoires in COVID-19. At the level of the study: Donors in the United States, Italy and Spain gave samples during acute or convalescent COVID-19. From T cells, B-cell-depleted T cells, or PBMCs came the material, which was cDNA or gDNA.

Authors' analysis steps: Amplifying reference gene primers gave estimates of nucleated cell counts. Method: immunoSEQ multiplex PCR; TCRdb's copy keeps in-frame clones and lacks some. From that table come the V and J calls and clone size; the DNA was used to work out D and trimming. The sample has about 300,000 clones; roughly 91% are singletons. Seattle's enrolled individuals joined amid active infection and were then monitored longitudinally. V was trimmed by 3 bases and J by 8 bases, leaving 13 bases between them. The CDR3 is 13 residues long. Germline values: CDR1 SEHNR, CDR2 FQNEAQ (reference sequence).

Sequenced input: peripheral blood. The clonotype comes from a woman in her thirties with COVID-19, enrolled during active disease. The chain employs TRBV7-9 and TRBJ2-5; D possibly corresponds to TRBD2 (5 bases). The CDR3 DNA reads TGTGCCAGCAGCTTGGGGAGCCTCAGTACCCAGTACTTC. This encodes CASSLGSLSTQYF.